This TCR beta chain came from a study of blood T cells in healthy people across ages. Study information: There was about one barcoded beta molecule captured by template switching per two T cells.

The authors drew around 9.3 milliliters of peripheral blood from each donor. CDR3 length equals 15 residues. V shed 2 bases and J shed 6 bases, with 18 bases lying between them. Germline V lookup: CDR1 SGHKS, CDR2 YYEKEE (reference sequence). Sample-barcoded 5' priming and a J-beta primer mix drove a second PCR of roughly 7 to 11 cycles. TCRdb fed the 5' RACE reads into MiXCR, producing one record per CDR3 protein. The sample has some 560,000 distinct CDR3 sequences; around 27% are singletons. This same sample was also part of a study on T cells of mothers and their children.

The sample comprised blood. The chain links TRBV5-5 to TRBJ2-7; maybe TRBD1 (6 bases). The receptor was derived from a boy younger than 10 in good health. The chain's CDR3 is CASSFRQAPGCEQYF. CDR3 coding DNA: TGTGCCAGCAGCTTCAGACAGGCCCCTGGGTGCGAGCAGTACTTC.